Below, 25 T cell receptor beta chains from the same sample are listed, as sequenced in a study of graft-versus-host responses after intestinal transplantation. The protocol was immunoSEQ multiplex PCR, while the TCRdb copy is restricted to in-frame clones and leaves out a portion. This sample has approximately 89,000 clones; over 75% occur once, and the top ten carry roughly 16%. Sequenced material: PBMCs, taken roughly 450 days after intestinal transplant. These receptors came from a human patient who received an intestinal transplant, so some T cells may come from the graft donor.

The V gene is TRBV5-1, the J gene TRBJ2-7; D may match TRBD1 or TRBD2 (6 bases each). This CDR3 is built from 15 residues. Germline-derived CDR1 and CDR2 are SGHRS and YFSETQ. Trimming left V 4 bases short and J 6 bases short, with 20 bases between. The CDR3 DNA sequence: TGCGCCAGCAGCCAGACGGGGGCAGGGTTGGGCGAGCAGTACTTC. Protein product: CASSQTGAGLGEQYF.

This chain connects TRBV11-2 to TRBJ2-4; possibly TRBD1 for D (6 bases). The CDR3 contains 16 residues. Germline loops: CDR1 SGHAT, CDR2 FQNNGV. The V end was cut by 5 bases, the J end by 2 bases, with 16 bases between. In DNA, the CDR3 is TGTGCCAGCAGCCCTTGGGGGCCGGGTCCCAAAAACATTCAGTACTTC. As protein: CASSPWGPGPKNIQYF.

The CDR3 DNA follows: TGTGCCAGTAATGCGGGCGGTAACTATGGCTACACCTTC. Amino acids: CASNAGGNYGYTF. The chain couples TRBV19 to TRBJ1-2; D remains unclear. CDR1 is LNHDA, CDR2 SQIVND, per germline (reference sequence). V lost 7 bases to trimming and J lost 1 base, with 10 bases between them. The CDR3 contains 13 residues.

The chain links TRBV2 to TRBJ2-7, with 7 bases fitting TRBD1. CDR3 size: 17 residues. J lost 2 bases, V lost 6 bases, and 16 bases had no gene match. Germline V gene sequence: CDR1 SNHLY, CDR2 FYNNEI. This chain's CDR3 is CASSPGTVVFPTYEQYF. The CDR3 coding sequence is TGTGCCAGCAGCCCCGGGACAGTCGTGTTCCCAACCTACGAGCAGTACTTC.

The chain joins TRBV29-1 to TRBJ2-3; 7 bases agree with TRBD1. The CDR3 is 15 residues long. Germline lookup yields CDR1 SQVTM and CDR2 ANQGSEA. With V trimmed by 5 bases and J by 3 bases, 11 bases remained unmatched. CDR3 loop: CSVPTGTLWTDTQYF. Here the CDR3 DNA reads TGCAGCGTTCCGACAGGGACCCTTTGGACAGATACGCAGTATTTT.

This sequence joins TRBV5-1 and TRBJ1-2; 8 bases line up with TRBD1. CDR1 is SGHRS and CDR2 is YFSETQ in the germline V gene. The ends lost 4 bases at V and 8 bases at J; junction bases unmatched: 7. The CDR3 length is 13 residues. CDR3 nucleotides: TGCGCCAGCAGCGCCACAGGGGGAGCCGGCTACACCTTC. Protein: CASSATGGAGYTF.

The chain couples TRBV13 to TRBJ2-1; 9 bases fit TRBD2. V was clipped by 4 bases and J by 7 bases; unmatched bases: 8. Germline loops: CDR1 PRHDT, CDR2 FYEKMQ (reference sequence). The CDR3 covers 15 residues. The CDR3 is CASSSFASGANEQFF. For the CDR3, the DNA is TGTGCCAGCAGCTCGTTCGCTAGCGGGGCGAATGAGCAGTTCTTC.

The rearrangement joins TRBV7-2 to TRBJ2-1; 13 positions agree with TRBD2. Germline-derived CDR1 and CDR2 are SGHTA and FQGNSA. J was trimmed by 9 bases and V by 5 bases; bases with no gene match: 16. CDR3 length: 18 residues. The CDR3 DNA reads as TGTGCCAGCAGCACCCGACTAGCGGGGGGCCCCCCGTCCGGTGAGCAGTTCTTC. This sequence encodes CASSTRLAGGPPSGEQFF.

This clone was recorded a few times. Other DNA sequences in the same sample also yield this CDR3. V is TRBV6-1 and J is TRBJ2-3; TRBD2 aligns across 12 bases. The junction had 3 bases not matched to a gene; V was cut back by 2 bases and J by 6 bases. The V gene's germline CDR1 is MNHNS and CDR2 SASEGT. There are 15 residues in the CDR3. The CDR3 sequence is CASSELAGGPDTQYF. Here the CDR3 DNA reads TGTGCCAGCAGTGAACTAGCGGGGGGGCCTGATACGCAGTATTTT.

The gene calls are TRBV7-9 and TRBJ1-4; D is undetermined. The CDR3 totals 12 residues. Germline V CDR1 and CDR2: SEHNR, FQNEAQ (reference sequence). V was cut by 1 base and J by 7 bases, with 4 bases left in between. CDR3 in amino acids: CASSLVVEKLFF. CDR3 nucleotides: TGTGCCAGCAGCTTAGTCGTTGAAAAACTGTTTTTT.

J is TRBJ2-5 and V is TRBV29-1, with D hard to call. Germline CDR1 SQVTM, CDR2 ANQGSEA. The CDR3 extends over 11 amino acids. Trimming shortened V by 0 bases and J by 2 bases, and 1 base separated the two germline ends. CDR3 nucleotide sequence: TGCAGCGTTGAAGATCAAGAGACCCAGTACTTC. This sequence encodes CSVEDQETQYF.

The chain uses TRBV9 and TRBJ2-3, with D unclear. V lost 4 bases, J lost 5 bases, and 14 bases lay in between. CDR1 and CDR2 (germline): SGDLS, YYNGEE. The length of the CDR3 is 14 residues. DNA of the CDR3: TGTGCCAGCAGCCCTATCTCTTATGGAGATACGCAGTATTTT. It yields the protein CASSPISYGDTQYF.

This chain uses TRBV4-1 with TRBJ2-2; 11 nucleotides align to TRBD2. Germline lookup yields CDR1 MGHRA and CDR2 YSYEKL. The V segment lost 4 bases and the J segment 2 bases; nucleotides outside the gene matches: 6. This CDR3 region has 17 residues. The CDR3: CASSRGLAGLNTGELFF. In DNA form, the CDR3 reads TGCGCCAGCAGCCGAGGACTAGCGGGTCTTAACACCGGGGAGCTGTTTTTT.

This clone occurred once. At one boundary the junction diverges from the germline segment, which might be a read error. The V gene is TRBV2, the J gene TRBJ2-7, with 7 positions matching TRBD1. The CDR3 is 12 residues long. Germline CDR1 and CDR2: SNHLY and FYNNEI. The chain's CDR3 is CASSDLDRAEHF. CDR3 coding DNA: TGTGCCAGCAGTGACCTAGACAGGGCGGAGCACTTC. Combining the CDR3 with reference TRBV2 and TRBJ2-7 gives the whole variable domain EPEVTQTPSHQVTQMGQEVILRCVPISNHLYFYWYRQILGQKVEFLVSFYNNEISEKSEIFDDQFSVERPDGSNFTLKIRSTKLEDSAMYFCASSDLDRAEHFGPGTRLTVT.

For the CDR3, the DNA is TGTGCCAGCAGTTATGACAGACAAGAGACCCAGTACTTC. Amino acids: CASSYDRQETQYF. The chain is built from TRBV7-2 and TRBJ2-5; D is possibly TRBD1 (5 bases). Per germline, CDR1 SGHTA and CDR2 FQGNSA. The CDR3 is 13 residues long. The ends were cut back, 6 bases at V and 2 bases at J, with 10 bases in the middle.

CDR3 coding DNA: TGTGCCAGTAGGACATTGGGGATCGGCTATGGCTACACCTTC. It codes for CASRTLGIGYGYTF. The chain couples TRBV19 to TRBJ1-2; D remains unclear. Trimming left V 6 bases short and J 4 bases short, with 15 bases between. Germline V lookup: CDR1 LNHDA, CDR2 SQIVND (reference sequence). The CDR3 length is 14 residues. Complete variable domain (other parts from reference TRBV19 and TRBJ1-2): DGGITQSPKYLFRKEGQNVTLSCEQNLNHDAMYWYRQDPGQGLRLIYYSQIVNDFQKGDIAEGYSVSREKKESFPLTVTSAQKNPTAFYLCASRTLGIGYGYTFGSGTRLTVV.

The V call is TRBV27, the J call TRBJ1-1; D not certain. Germline CDR1 MNHEY, CDR2 SMNVEV (reference sequence). The V end was cut by 6 bases, the J end by 1 base, with 3 bases between. This CDR3 comprises 11 residues. Here the CDR3 DNA reads TGTGCCAGCAGGAAGAACACTGAAGCTTTCTTT. As protein: CASRKNTEAFF.

J is TRBJ2-7 and V is TRBV11-2, with D hard to call. Germline CDR1 is SGHAT and CDR2 is FQNNGV. With 2 bases removed from V and 7 bases from J, the gap between germline ends came to 9 bases. The CDR3 extends over 12 amino acids. CDR3 loop: CASSLYPVEQYF. The CDR3 DNA is TGTGCCAGCAGCTTATACCCAGTTGAGCAGTACTTC.

The chain combines TRBV11-3 with TRBJ1-4; maybe TRBD1 (5 bases). Between the trimmed V and J ends, which lost 5 bases and 10 bases, there was a span of 14 bases. This CDR3 comprises 13 residues. Germline V gene data show CDR1 as SGHNT and CDR2 as YENEEA. This CDR3 reads CASSKGLGAKLFF. CDR3 bases: TGTGCCAGCAGCAAGGGGCTTGGTGCAAAACTGTTTTTT. Drawing the rest from reference TRBV11-3 and TRBJ1-4, the complete variable domain is EAGVVQSPRYKIIEKKQPVAFWCNPISGHNTLYWYLQNLGQGPELLIRYENEEAVDDSQLPKDRFSAERLKGVDSTLKIQPAELGDSAVYLCASSKGLGAKLFFGSGTQLSVL.

The V gene is TRBV4-1, the J gene TRBJ1-4; D gene ambiguous. The ends were cut back, 5 bases at V and 0 bases at J, with 7 bases in the middle. The germline CDR1 and CDR2 sequences are MGHRA and YSYEKL. The CDR3 spans 14 residues. Here the CDR3 reads CASSIRTTNEKLFF. The CDR3 DNA follows: TGCGCCAGCAGCATCAGAACAACTAATGAAAAACTGTTTTTT.

This clone was detected only a few times. The chain couples TRBV10-3 to TRBJ1-5; no firm D call. This CDR3 comprises 12 residues. Trimming took 4 bases from V and 6 from J, leaving 7 bases between them. Per germline, CDR1 ENHRY and CDR2 SYGVKD. The CDR3 sequence: CAISVEGQPQHF. The CDR3 DNA is TGTGCCATCAGTGTGGAGGGTCAGCCCCAGCATTTT.

V and J are TRBV25-1 and TRBJ1-3; tentatively, D is TRBD1 (5 bases). From germline, CDR1 is MGHDK and CDR2 SYGVNS. Trimming took 6 bases from V and 0 from J, leaving 9 bases between them. This CDR3 region has 14 residues. CDR3 region: CASRGLTSGNTIYF. In DNA, the CDR3 is TGTGCCAGCAGGGGGCTTACCTCTGGAAACACCATATATTTT.

For this clone: An end of the junction does not agree with germline; a read error may underlie this. The chain's CDR3 is CASSYRDGGELFF. DNA for the CDR3: TGTGCTAGCAGCTACAGGGACGGCGGGGAGCTGTTTTTT. V gene TRBV7-7 combines with J gene TRBJ2-2, with D possibly being TRBD1 (6 bases). Germline V gene data show CDR1 as SSHAT and CDR2 as FNYEAQ (reference sequence). The CDR3 runs to 13 residues.

The chain recombines TRBV5-6 with TRBJ1-2; 7 positions match TRBD1. The CDR3 loop spans 14 amino acids. Trimming at V came to 0 bases and at J to 6 bases, leaving 5 bases not matched to a gene. Germline V CDR1 and CDR2: SGHDT, YYEEEE. CDR3 coding DNA: TGTGCCAGCAGCTTGGGGCAGGGGGGTAATGGCTACACCTTC. Its translation is CASSLGQGGNGYTF.

The CDR3 DNA sequence: TGTGCCAGTAGTTTTGGACAGGGGCAGCTCTACGAGCAGTACTTC. Translated: CASSFGQGQLYEQYF. The chain couples TRBV19 to TRBJ2-7; TRBD1 matches at 9 bases. The CDR3 runs to 15 residues. Per the germline V gene, CDR1 is LNHDA and CDR2 is SQIVND (reference sequence). Unmatched junction bases numbered 8, after V lost 5 bases and J lost 3 bases.